This T cell receptor beta chain is from a study of CD8+ T cells in alopecia areata. Study-wide context: Tofacitinib administration persisted for 6 to 18 months, succeeded by 6 months off drug.

Study-level points and caveats: Sequencing of scalp samples also captures resident alphabeta T cells of normal skin. Normal scalp had lower clonality than lesional scalp, with alopecia totalis/universalis lesions showing this most strongly. Scalp clonality decreased significantly with tofacitinib, and so did expanded CD8+ clones among the top 100.

The authors extracted RNA and reverse transcribed it into cDNA as the sequencing template. Data came from immunoSEQ multiplex PCR; TCRdb stores just in-frame clones and leaves some out. Of over 100,000 clones detected, approximately 54% appear once; the ten largest clones hold 12%. As to this clone: Antigen specificity is unknown.

V was clipped by 0 bases and J by 10 bases, with 22 bases between them. CDR3 length: 16 residues. From germline, CDR1 is MGHRA and CDR2 YSYEKL. Treatment meaning: oral pan-JAK inhibitor, 5-10 mg twice daily. This TCR came from a human donor with alopecia areata. The input for sequencing was CD8+ T cells sorted from blood, taken at week 24, from a patient treated with tofacitinib. The V gene is TRBV4-1, the J gene TRBJ2-7; maybe TRBD2 (7 bases). CDR3 in amino acids: CASSQDWAGEGIYQYF. Here the CDR3 DNA reads TGCGCCAGCAGCCAAGATTGGGCAGGGGAGGGGATTTATCAGTACTTC.